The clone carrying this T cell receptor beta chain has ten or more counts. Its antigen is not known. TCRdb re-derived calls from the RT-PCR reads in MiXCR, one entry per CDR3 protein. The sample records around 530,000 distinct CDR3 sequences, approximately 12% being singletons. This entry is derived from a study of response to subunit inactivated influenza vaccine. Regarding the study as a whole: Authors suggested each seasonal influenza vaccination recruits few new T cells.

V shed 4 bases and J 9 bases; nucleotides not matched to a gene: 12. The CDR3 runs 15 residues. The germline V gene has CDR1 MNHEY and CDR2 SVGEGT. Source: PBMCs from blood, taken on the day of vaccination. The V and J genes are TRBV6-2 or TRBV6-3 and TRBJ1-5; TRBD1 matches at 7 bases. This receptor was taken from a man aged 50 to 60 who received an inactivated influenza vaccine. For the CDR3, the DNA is TGTGCCAGCAGTTTTCCGAACAGGGGAGGTGGGCCCCAGCATTTT. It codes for CASSFPNRGGGPQHF.